This T cell receptor (beta chain) was obtained from a study of blood T cell repertoires in COVID-19 (dated by TCRdb to the early 2020s). The study in broad terms: Samples covering the acute and convalescent phases of COVID-19 were provided by collaborators in the United States, Italy and Spain. HLA class I and class II types, where available, came from metadata supplied by the sample provider rather than from assay-based typing. The sample metadata nearly always contained a de-identified subject ID, COVID-19 status, age in years and sex. Samples came from the ongoing ImmuneRACE study (first 160 participants) plus 1,254 subjects from 6 global collaborators. Subjects who had been exposed to COVID-19, were actively infected with it, or had recovered from it provided the deeply sampled blood TCRbeta repertoires that made up the dataset. A freely available public database, intended as a resource for researchers studying the immune response to SARS-CoV-2, is where the repertoires were released. The material from the prospective study consisted of cDNA or gDNA derived from T cells, B-cell-depleted T cells, or PBMCs. On the study overall, not on this receptor specifically: The quantity of clinical and demographic metadata differed by source and by participant and was supplied without curation.

The germline V and J ends show losses of 1 base and 3 bases respectively, and no gene match explains 6 bases of the junction. From its cysteine to its phenylalanine, the CDR3 spans 15 amino acids. The only DNA kept is the CDR3, 45 bases in frame from the first base. The germline V gene (reference sequence) sets CDR1 to LGHDT and CDR2 to YNNKEL. Participants in the prospective study were enrolled through a virtual design, were aged 18 to 89 years, and lived in under 25 United States geographic areas. In the prospective study, cohorts were assigned on the basis of participant-reported clinical history obtained from a screening survey and a study questionnaire. In the prospective study, whole blood, serum and a nasopharyngeal or oropharyngeal swab were collected from each participant by mobile phlebotomists. Additional blood draws and questionnaires over an approximately two-month period could optionally be provided by prospective study participants. Blood samples from the prospective study were shipped frozen or at room temperature prior to DNA extraction.

TCRbeta CDR3 regions were amplified from genomic DNA by means of the immunoSEQ Assay, a bias-controlled multiplex PCR. In the source study's methods: Within the assay, amplification of reference gene primers was used to estimate how many nucleated cells each sample contained. To quantify the absolute abundance of each unique TCRbeta CDR3 rearrangement, sequence reads were collapsed and filtered. Productive Simpson clonality was computed per sample as the square root of Simpson's diversity index over productive rearrangements. The table comes from immuneACCESS by way of TCRdb, which keeps in-frame sequences with V and J called. Part of the clones is missing from these tables; in studies checked, under half for an unresolved V gene and the rest for unknown reasons. V, J and clone size reflect that table, while D and trimming were determined from the DNA. For this sample the table gives approximately 230,000 clones, of which roughly 87% were detected only once. Nearly 6.5% of the sample goes to the ten largest clones.

This clone was observed once. This receptor's antigen is unknown. No base qualities exist here, and no much larger clone lies one base off it. Other DNA sequences in this specimen translate into the identical CDR3. Sequencing input: PBMCs or T cells enriched from blood (not recorded which). The V gene is TRBV3-1 (or the pseudogene TRBV3-2) and the J gene is TRBJ2-7; 7 bases in between match TRBD2. The sequence came from a woman aged 30 to 39 with acute COVID-19. CDR3 reads: CASSQGTGRLYEQYF. The nucleotides read TGTGCCAGCAGCCAAGGTACCGGGAGGCTCTACGAGCAGTACTTC.